This TCR beta chain was sequenced during a study of neurological immune-mediated disorders. The V end lost 4 bases, the J end lost 2 bases, and 9 bases lay between the germline ends. The germline gives CDR1 SGHTA, CDR2 FQGTGA. The CDR3 sequence is 13 residues long. 5'RACE generated cDNA with 10-nucleotide random UMIs. In TCRdb, the 5' RACE reads were re-called with MiXCR into one record per CDR3 protein. The sample holds roughly 30,000 distinct CDR3 sequences, about 6.9% seen once. This clonotype was seen at least ten times. The V call is TRBV7-3, the J call TRBJ2-7; possible D gene TRBD1, 5 bases. Sequencing was done on a sample of PBMCs. The TCR originated in a woman aged 50 to 65 in good health. CDR3 coding DNA: TGTGCCAGCAGCTCAGGGATTACCTACGAGCAGTACTTC. Its translation: CASSSGITYEQYF.